The rows below give T cell receptor beta chains drawn from one sample of a study of regulatory T cells in long-lasting Graves disease. TCRdb called the multiplex PCR reads again in MiXCR, with one record for every CDR3 protein. The sample yields 500,000 or so distinct CDR3 sequences, roughly 15% seen once. These data also featured in a second study, about T cells in Graves' hyperthyroidism and ophthalmopathy.

Sample: peripheral blood mononuclear cells (PBMCs), taken at new diagnosis, from a patient treated with antithyroid drugs. The receptors here all came from a woman aged 40 to 65 with Graves disease. CDR3s include the opening cysteine and the closing phenylalanine or tryptophan. A D gene is named only where the DNA matches it firmly. Size is stated for part of the rows, as once, few or many counts, or as a class when the clone is expanded.

DNA	CDR3	V	size	D	J
TGTGCCAGCAGCTTGGGGGCAGCCTCTGGGGCCAACGTCCTGACTTTC	CASSLGAASGANVLTF	TRBV28	-	-	TRBJ2-6
TGTGCCAGTAGTATAGATAGCCTAGCCCTGAAGAACAATGAGCAGTTCTTC	CASSIDSLALKNNEQFF	TRBV19	few	-	TRBJ2-1
TGTGCCAGCACCCAAAAGGGGGGTATCGCTGAAGCTTTCTTT	CASTQKGGIAEAFF	TRBV28	many	-	TRBJ1-1
TGTGCCAGCAGTTACAAAGTTAGGTATGGCTACACCTTC	CASSYKVRYGYTF	TRBV6-5	many	-	TRBJ1-2
TGTGCCAGCAGCTTGGGACAGGCGATCTCTGGGGCCAACGTCCTGACTTTC	CASSLGQAISGANVLTF	TRBV7-9	many	TRBD1	TRBJ2-6
TGTGCCTGGAGTGCCCCGGGGATAACAGATACGCAGTATTTT	CAWSAPGITDTQYF	TRBV30	many	-	TRBJ2-3
TGCGCCAGCAGTCGACCTTCCGGGACGCGAGTCTTC	CASSRPSGTRVF	TRBV4-1	few	-	TRBJ2-7
TGTGCCAGCAGTTTATCACTTAATGAAAAACTGTTTTTT	CASSLSLNEKLFF	TRBV12-3/TRBV12-4	few	-	TRBJ1-4
TGTGCCAGCAGTTACGGGACAGCTTCTAGCACAGATACGCAGTATTTT	CASSYGTASSTDTQYF	TRBV6-5	-	TRBD1	TRBJ2-3
TGCAGCGCCGACCACACAGATACGCAGTATTTT	CSADHTDTQYF	TRBV29-1	-	-	TRBJ2-3
TGTGCCAGCAGCTTATTGAAGCCAGCCGAGGTAAACACTGAAGCTTTCTTT	CASSLLKPAEVNTEAFF	TRBV7-2	-	-	TRBJ1-1
TGTGCCAGTTCCGGCAGTGAAGGACTGTTGGATGGCTACACCTTC	CASSGSEGLLDGYTF	TRBV19	-	-	TRBJ1-2
TGCAGCGTTGAAGTCTTTCAGTATAGCAATCAGCCCCAGCATTTT	CSVEVFQYSNQPQHF	TRBV29-1	many	-	TRBJ1-5
TGTGCCAGCAGTTTCGAGATCTATGGCTACACCTTC	CASSFEIYGYTF	TRBV12-3/TRBV12-4	many	-	TRBJ1-2
TGTGCCAGCAGTTACCGGTTAGGTGTTTCCTACGAGCAGTACTTC	CASSYRLGVSYEQYF	TRBV6-5	many	-	TRBJ2-7
TGTGCCAGTAAGAGGGGAAACGCTGAAGCTTTCTTT	CASKRGNAEAFF	TRBV19	-	-	TRBJ1-1
TGTGCCAGTAGTCCCTTATGGGGGAATGAGCAGTTCTTC	CASSPLWGNEQFF	TRBV19	-	-	TRBJ2-1
TGTGCCAGCAGTTTAGACAGCTTCTATGGCTACACCTTC	CASSLDSFYGYTF	TRBV12-3/TRBV12-4	many	-	TRBJ1-2
TGCGCCAGCAGCTTGGCGGACGGCTATGGCTACACCTTC	CASSLADGYGYTF	TRBV5-1	many	-	TRBJ1-2
TGCGCCAGCAGCCAAGATAGCCGGCGGGAGCAGTTCTTC	CASSQDSRREQFF	TRBV4-1	few	-	TRBJ2-1
TGTGCCAGCAGTTACTCGACGGACAGGACTTCACCCCTCCACTTT	CASSYSTDRTSPLHF	TRBV6-5	many	TRBD1	TRBJ1-6
TGTGCCAGCAGCCGGGGACTGACCTACGAGCAGTACTTC	CASSRGLTYEQYF	TRBV9	-	-	TRBJ2-7
TGTGCCAGCAGTGACGACGGGGGGGAGGTTACGCAGTATTTT	CASSDDGGEVTQYF	TRBV6-4	-	TRBD2	TRBJ2-3
TGTGCCAGCAGTTCCCTCAGGGGACAACTGTTTTTT	CASSSLRGQLFF	TRBV28	-	-	TRBJ1-4
TGTGCCAGCAGCGACACCTCCTATGACTATGGCTACACCTTC	CASSDTSYDYGYTF	TRBV6-1	-	-	TRBJ1-2
TGTGCCAGCAGCCAAGGGGACAGGGGGGACTATGGCTACACCTTC	CASSQGDRGDYGYTF	TRBV2	many	TRBD1	TRBJ1-2
TGTGCCAGCAGGACACAGGGTCGGACGAACACTGAAGCTTTCTTT	CASRTQGRTNTEAFF	TRBV25-1	-	-	TRBJ1-1
TGTGCCAGCCGGGTACAGGGGGCTAGCGGTGAGCAGTTCTTC	CASRVQGASGEQFF	TRBV3-1	many	TRBD1	TRBJ2-1
TGTGCCAGCAGTATAGCGGGGGGCCCCAGCTCCTACAATGAGCAGTTCTTC	CASSIAGGPSSYNEQFF	TRBV12-3/TRBV12-4	-	TRBD2	TRBJ2-1
TGTGCCAGCAGCTCAACGGAATATCTGGGAGCTTTCTTT	CASSSTEYLGAFF	TRBV3-1	many	-	TRBJ1-1
TGTGCCAGCAGCCAAGGCCTGGGTGGCTACACCTTC	CASSQGLGGYTF	TRBV4-1	-	-	TRBJ1-2
TGTGCCAGCAGCGCAGGTACCTACAATGAGCAGTTCTTC	CASSAGTYNEQFF	TRBV7-9	few	-	TRBJ2-1
TGTGCCAGTAGTATTGCACGGGTGCTAAGCACAGGGAAAAGGCCCCGAATGAACACTGAAGCTTTCTTT	CASSIARVLSTGKRPRMNTEAFF	TRBV19	-	-	TRBJ1-1
TGCGCCAGCAGCCAGGGGGAGAACACCGGGGAGCTGTTTTTT	CASSQGENTGELFF	TRBV4-1	-	-	TRBJ2-2
TGTGCCAGCAGCTTACCCCTCCCGGGCTACACCTTC	CASSLPLPGYTF	TRBV7-2	few	-	TRBJ1-2
TGTGCCAGCAGCCCGGGACACCTTTATAGCAATCAGCCCCAGCATTTT	CASSPGHLYSNQPQHF	TRBV7-2	many	-	TRBJ1-5
TGTGCCAGCAGTTTGGACAGGGGGCAGAATGGCTACACCTTC	CASSLDRGQNGYTF	TRBV6-5	many	TRBD1	TRBJ1-2
TGTGCCAGCAGCGTAGCCCCCACCCCTACGAATACGCAGTATTTT	CASSVAPTPTNTQYF	TRBV9	few	-	TRBJ2-3
TGTGCCAGCAGCACCGTCTTTGAGCAGTTCTTC	CASSTVFEQFF	TRBV14	few	-	TRBJ2-1
TGTGCTAGTGGTTTGGCCCCTCGACAGACTAATCAGCCCCAGCATTTT	CASGLAPRQTNQPQHF	TRBV12-5	-	-	TRBJ1-5
TGTGCCAGCAGTCCTTTAAGGTTAGGCTACGAGCAGTACTTC	CASSPLRLGYEQYF	TRBV12-3/TRBV12-4	many	-	TRBJ2-7
TGTGCCAGCTCACCAAGTTTAGGGGGCCCTGAAGCTTTCTTT	CASSPSLGGPEAFF	TRBV18	many	TRBD1	TRBJ1-1
TGCGCCAGCAGCTTGGATTTGGGGGCTAGCACTGAAGCTTTCTTT	CASSLDLGASTEAFF	TRBV5-1	many	-	TRBJ1-1
TGTGCCAGCAGCCGGGACCCCCCCCTATACAATGAGCAGTTCTTC	CASSRDPPLYNEQFF	TRBV12-3/TRBV12-4	many	-	TRBJ2-1
TGTGCCAGCAGCTACCCGGGGGGGACCGCCACTGAAGCTTTCTTT	CASSYPGGTATEAFF	TRBV7-9	-	-	TRBJ1-1
TGTGCCGGACAGAATTTTGAGGGTACCTACAATGAGCAGTTCTTC	CAGQNFEGTYNEQFF	TRBV2	many	-	TRBJ2-1
TGTGCCAGTAGCCGATCTGTCGGCGAGCAGTACTTC	CASSRSVGEQYF	TRBV19	-	-	TRBJ2-7
TGTGCCAGCATGCTACGGACATCCTCCTACGAGCAGTACTTC	CASMLRTSSYEQYF	TRBV7-2	few	-	TRBJ2-7
TGCAGCGTTGGACTAGCGGGGGTGTTTTCAAACATTCAGTACTTC	CSVGLAGVFSNIQYF	TRBV29-1	-	TRBD2	TRBJ2-4
TGTGCCAGCAGCGCCGGATCATCCTTGTCACCCCTCCACTTT	CASSAGSSLSPLHF	TRBV9	few	-	TRBJ1-6
TGTGCCAGCAGTGACTTGGGGGTGCGGAGAACTCTAAATGAAAAACTGTTTTTT	CASSDLGVRRTLNEKLFF	TRBV6-1	few	-	TRBJ1-4
TGTGCCAGCAGCTTACGAGACCTACGAAGGGAGCAGTACTTC	CASSLRDLRREQYF	TRBV7-8	many	-	TRBJ2-7
TGCAGCGTTGCCACTAGCGGGGGGGGCAATGAGCAGTTCTTC	CSVATSGGGNEQFF	TRBV29-1	many	TRBD2	TRBJ2-1
TGTGCCAGCAGTCCGACAGTTATCTATGGCTACACCTTC	CASSPTVIYGYTF	TRBV6-2/TRBV6-3	-	-	TRBJ1-2
TGTGCCAGTAGGGACGGTGGCAGGGGTGCTGGCGAGCAGTACTTC	CASRDGGRGAGEQYF	TRBV11-1	few	-	TRBJ2-7
TGTGCCTGGAGTCGGACTAACTATGGCTACACCTTC	CAWSRTNYGYTF	TRBV30	many	-	TRBJ1-2
TGTGCCAGCGCCCCCCAAGGGCGTTTTGAAGCTTTCTTT	CASAPQGRFEAFF	TRBV12-3/TRBV12-4	few	-	TRBJ1-1
TGTGCCAGCAGTTTTTGGAAGGGTGCTCGTAGCTCCTACGAGCAGTACTTC	CASSFWKGARSSYEQYF	TRBV12-3/TRBV12-4	many	-	TRBJ2-7
TGTGCCAGCAGCCAAGATGAGCGGAGGACAGGGAACACCGGGGAGCTGTTTTTT	CASSQDERRTGNTGELFF	TRBV4-2	-	TRBD1	TRBJ2-2
TGTGCCAGCAGCGCGACAGGGGGCATAGATACGCAGTATTTT	CASSATGGIDTQYF	TRBV9	few	TRBD1	TRBJ2-3